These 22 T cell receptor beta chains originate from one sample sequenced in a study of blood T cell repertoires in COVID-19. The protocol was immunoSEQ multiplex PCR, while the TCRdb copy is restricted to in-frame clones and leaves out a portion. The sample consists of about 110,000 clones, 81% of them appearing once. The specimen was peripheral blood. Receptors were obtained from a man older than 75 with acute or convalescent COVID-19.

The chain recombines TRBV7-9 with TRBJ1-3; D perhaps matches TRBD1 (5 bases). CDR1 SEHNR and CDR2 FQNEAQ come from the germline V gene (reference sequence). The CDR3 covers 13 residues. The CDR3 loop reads CAGKGLSGNTIYF. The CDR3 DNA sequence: TGTGCAGGCAAGGGACTCTCTGGAAACACCATATATTTT. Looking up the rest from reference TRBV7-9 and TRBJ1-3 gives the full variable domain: DTGVSQNPRHKITKRGQNVTFRCDPISEHNRLYWYRQTLGQGPEFLTYFQNEAQLEKSRLLSDRFSAERPKGSFSTLEIQRTEQGDSAMYLCAGKGLSGNTIYFGEGSWLTVV.

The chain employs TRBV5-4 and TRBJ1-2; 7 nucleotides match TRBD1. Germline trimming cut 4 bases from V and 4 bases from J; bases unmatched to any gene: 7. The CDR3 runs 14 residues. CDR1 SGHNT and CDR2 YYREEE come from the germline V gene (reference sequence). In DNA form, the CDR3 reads TGTGCCAGCAGCCAAGGACAGGAGATCTATGGCTACACCTTC. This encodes CASSQGQEIYGYTF. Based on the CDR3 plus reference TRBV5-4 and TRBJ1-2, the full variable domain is ETGVTQSPTHLIKTRGQQVTLRCSSQSGHNTVSWYQQALGQGPQFIFQYYREEENGRGNFPPRFSGLQFPNYSSELNVNALELDDSALYLCASSQGQEIYGYTFGSGTRLTVV.

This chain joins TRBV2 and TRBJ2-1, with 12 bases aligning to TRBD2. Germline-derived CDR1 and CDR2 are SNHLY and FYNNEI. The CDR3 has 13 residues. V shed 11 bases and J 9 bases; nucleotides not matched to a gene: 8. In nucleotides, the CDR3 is TGTGCCGGAACTAGCGGGAGGCAGGGTGAGCAGTTCTTC. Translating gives CAGTSGRQGEQFF.

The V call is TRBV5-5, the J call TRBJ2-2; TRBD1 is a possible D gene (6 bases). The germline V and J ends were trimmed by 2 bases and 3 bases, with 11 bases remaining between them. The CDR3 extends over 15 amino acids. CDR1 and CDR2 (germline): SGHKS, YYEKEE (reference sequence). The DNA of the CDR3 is TGTGCCAGCAGCTTCGGCAGGGGAGACACCGGGGAGCTGTTTTTT. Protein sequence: CASSFGRGDTGELFF.

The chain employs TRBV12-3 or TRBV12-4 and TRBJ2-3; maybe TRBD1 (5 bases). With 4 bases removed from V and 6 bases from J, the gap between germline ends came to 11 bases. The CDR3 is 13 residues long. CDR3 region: CASSSGAMDTQYF. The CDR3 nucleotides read TGTGCCAGCAGTTCTGGGGCCATGGATACGCAGTATTTT.

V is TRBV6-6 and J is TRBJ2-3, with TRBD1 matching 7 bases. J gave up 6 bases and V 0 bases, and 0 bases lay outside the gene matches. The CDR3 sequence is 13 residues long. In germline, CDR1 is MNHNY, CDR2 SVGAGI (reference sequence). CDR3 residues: CASSYSTGDTQYF. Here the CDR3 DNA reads TGTGCCAGCAGTTACTCGACAGGGGATACGCAGTATTTT.

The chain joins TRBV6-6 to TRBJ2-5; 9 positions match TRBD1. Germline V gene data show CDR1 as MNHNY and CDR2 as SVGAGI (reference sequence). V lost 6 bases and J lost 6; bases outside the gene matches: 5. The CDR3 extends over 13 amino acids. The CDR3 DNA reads TGTGCCAGCAGGGGACAGGGTGGAAAGACCCAGTACTTC. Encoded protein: CASRGQGGKTQYF.

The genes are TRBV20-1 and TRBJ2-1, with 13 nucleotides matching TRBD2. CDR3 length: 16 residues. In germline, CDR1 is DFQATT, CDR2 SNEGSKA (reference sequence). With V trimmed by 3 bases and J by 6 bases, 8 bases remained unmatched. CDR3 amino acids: CSASGLAGVPTNEQFF. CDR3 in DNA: TGCAGTGCTAGTGGACTAGCGGGAGTTCCCACCAATGAGCAGTTCTTC.

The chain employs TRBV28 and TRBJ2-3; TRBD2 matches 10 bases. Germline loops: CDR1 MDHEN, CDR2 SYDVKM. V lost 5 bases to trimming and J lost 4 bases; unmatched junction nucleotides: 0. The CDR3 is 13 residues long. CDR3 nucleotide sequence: TGTGCCAGCAGTCTAGCGGGAGCAGATACGCAGTATTTT. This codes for CASSLAGADTQYF. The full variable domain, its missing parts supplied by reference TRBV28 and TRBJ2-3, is DVKVTQSSRYLVKRTGEKVFLECVQDMDHENMFWYRQDPGLGLRLIYFSYDVKMKEKGDIPEGYSVSREKKERFSLILESASTNQTSMYLCASSLAGADTQYFGPGTRLTVL.

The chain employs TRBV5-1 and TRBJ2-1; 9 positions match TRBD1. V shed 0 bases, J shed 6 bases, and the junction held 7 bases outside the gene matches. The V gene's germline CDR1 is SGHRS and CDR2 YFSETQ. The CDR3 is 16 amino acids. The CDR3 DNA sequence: TGCGCCAGCAGCTTGGCCGGACAGGGGCCGGGCAATGAGCAGTTCTTC. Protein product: CASSLAGQGPGNEQFF.

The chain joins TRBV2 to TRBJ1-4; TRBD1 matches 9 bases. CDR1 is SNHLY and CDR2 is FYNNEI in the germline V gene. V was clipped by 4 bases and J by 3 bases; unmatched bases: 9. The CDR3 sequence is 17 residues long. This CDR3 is CASSAGGQGLSNEKLFF. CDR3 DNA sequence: TGTGCCAGCAGTGCTGGTGGACAGGGGCTCTCTAATGAAAAACTGTTTTTT.

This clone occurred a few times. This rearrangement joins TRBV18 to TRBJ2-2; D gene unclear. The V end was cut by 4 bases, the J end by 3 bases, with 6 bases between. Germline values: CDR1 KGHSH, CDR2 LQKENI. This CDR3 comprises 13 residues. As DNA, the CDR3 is TGTGCCAGCTCACTACTGGACACCGGGGAGCTGTTTTTT. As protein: CASSLLDTGELFF. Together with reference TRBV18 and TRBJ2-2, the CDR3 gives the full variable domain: NAGVMQNPRHLVRRRGQEARLRCSPMKGHSHVYWYRQLPEEGLKFMVYLQKENIIDESGMPKERFSAEFPKEGPSILRIQQVVRGDSAAYFCASSLLDTGELFFGEGSRLTVL.

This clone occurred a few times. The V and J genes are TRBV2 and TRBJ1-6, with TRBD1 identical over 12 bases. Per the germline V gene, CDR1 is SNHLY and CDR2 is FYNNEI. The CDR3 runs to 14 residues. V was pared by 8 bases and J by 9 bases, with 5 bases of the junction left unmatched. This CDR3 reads CASRGQGAGSPLHF. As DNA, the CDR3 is TGTGCCAGCCGGGGACAGGGGGCAGGTTCACCCCTCCACTTT.

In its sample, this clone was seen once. The chain's CDR3 is CASSTDSIMNTEAFF. The CDR3 DNA is TGTGCCAGCTCGACGGACAGTATCATGAACACTGAAGCTTTCTTT. The chain recombines TRBV18 with TRBJ1-1, with D perhaps matching TRBD1 (6 bases). The CDR3 runs 15 residues. V gave up 6 bases and J gave up 0 bases, with 14 bases separating them. Germline V gene sequence: CDR1 KGHSH, CDR2 LQKENI.

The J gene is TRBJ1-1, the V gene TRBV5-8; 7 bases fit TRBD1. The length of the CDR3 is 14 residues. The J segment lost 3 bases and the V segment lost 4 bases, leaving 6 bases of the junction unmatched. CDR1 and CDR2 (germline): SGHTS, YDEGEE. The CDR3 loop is CASSGDDRDTEAFF. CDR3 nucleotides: TGTGCCAGCAGCGGAGATGACAGGGACACTGAAGCTTTCTTT. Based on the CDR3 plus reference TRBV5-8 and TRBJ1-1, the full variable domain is EAGVTQSPTHLIKTRGQQATLRCSPISGHTSVYWYQQALGLGLQFLLWYDEGEERNRGNFPPRFSGRQFPNYSSELNVNALELEDSALYLCASSGDDRDTEAFFGQGTRLTVV.

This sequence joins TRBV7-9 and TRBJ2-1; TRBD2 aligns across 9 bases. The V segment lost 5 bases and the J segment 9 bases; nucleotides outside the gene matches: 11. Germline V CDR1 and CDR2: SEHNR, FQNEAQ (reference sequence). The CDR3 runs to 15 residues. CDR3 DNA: TGTGCCAGCAGCCCGATAGCGGGAGAAGGAGGTGAGCAGTTCTTC. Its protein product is CASSPIAGEGGEQFF.

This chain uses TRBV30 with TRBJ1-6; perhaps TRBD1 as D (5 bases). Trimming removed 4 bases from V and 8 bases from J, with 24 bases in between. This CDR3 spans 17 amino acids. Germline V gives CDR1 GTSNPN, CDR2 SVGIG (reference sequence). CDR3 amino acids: CAWIPPGAGRTHSPLHF. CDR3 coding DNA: TGTGCCTGGATCCCGCCCGGGGCGGGACGGACCCATTCACCCCTCCACTTT.

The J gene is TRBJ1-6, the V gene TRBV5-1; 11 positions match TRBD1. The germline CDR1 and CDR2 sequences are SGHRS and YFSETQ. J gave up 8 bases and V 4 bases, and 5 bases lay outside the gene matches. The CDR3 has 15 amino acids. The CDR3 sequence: CASSPGTGGHSPLHF. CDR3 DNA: TGCGCCAGCAGCCCCGGGACAGGGGGTCATTCACCCCTCCACTTT.

The CDR3 loop is CASSQGGGTEAFF. The CDR3 nucleotides are TGTGCCAGTAGCCAGGGAGGGGGCACTGAAGCTTTCTTT. V gene TRBV19 combines with J gene TRBJ1-1, with D perhaps matching TRBD1 (6 bases). CDR1 is LNHDA and CDR2 is SQIVND in the germline V gene (reference sequence). This CDR3 spans 13 amino acids. Trimming took 6 bases from V and 4 from J, leaving 12 bases between them.

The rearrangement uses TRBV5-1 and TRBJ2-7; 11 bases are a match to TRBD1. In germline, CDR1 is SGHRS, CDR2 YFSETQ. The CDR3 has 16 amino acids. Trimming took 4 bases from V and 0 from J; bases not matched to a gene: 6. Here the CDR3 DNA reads TGCGCCAGCAGCCCGGGGACAGGGGGTATCTCCTACGAGCAGTACTTC. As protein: CASSPGTGGISYEQYF.

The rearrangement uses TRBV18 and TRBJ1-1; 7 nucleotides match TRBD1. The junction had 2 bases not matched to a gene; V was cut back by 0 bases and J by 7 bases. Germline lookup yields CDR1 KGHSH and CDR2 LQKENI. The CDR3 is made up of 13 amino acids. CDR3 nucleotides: TGTGCCAGCTCACCACCGGGACAGTATGAAGCTTTCTTT. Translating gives CASSPPGQYEAFF.

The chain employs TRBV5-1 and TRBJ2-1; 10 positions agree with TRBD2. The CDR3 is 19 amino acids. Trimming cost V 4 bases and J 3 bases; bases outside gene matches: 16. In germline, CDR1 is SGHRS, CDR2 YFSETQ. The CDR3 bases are TGCGCCAGCAGCCCAAAGAATGTCCTAGCGGGAGTAGGCTACAATGAGCAGTTCTTC. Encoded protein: CASSPKNVLAGVGYNEQFF.